A single sample gave rise to the 19 T cell receptor beta chains below, sequenced in a study of T cell responses to AZD1222 COVID-19 vaccine. Method: immunoSEQ multiplex PCR; TCRdb's copy keeps in-frame clones and lacks some. There are 150,000 or so clones in the sample; approximately 88% occur only once, and 5% to 6.5% lies in the top ten. The sequencing here drew on peripheral blood, taken on day 0 of AZD1222 vaccination. The receptors originated from an adult in good health.

The chain uses TRBV11-3 and TRBJ1-1, with D possibly being TRBD1 (6 bases). The CDR3 length is 13 residues. CDR1 and CDR2 from the germline V gene are SGHNT and YENEEA. Trimming left V 2 bases short and J 4 bases short, with 8 bases between. The CDR3 reads CASSLTGITEAFF. In DNA form, the CDR3 reads TGTGCCAGCAGCTTAACAGGGATCACTGAAGCTTTCTTT.

The chain joins TRBV15 to TRBJ1-6, with D perhaps matching TRBD1 (5 bases). Trimming removed 0 bases at V and 10 bases at J, with 10 bases between. The germline V gene has CDR1 LNHNV and CDR2 YYDKDF (reference sequence). The CDR3 loop spans 14 amino acids. The CDR3 is CATSRDQGPSPLHF. For the CDR3, the DNA is TGTGCCACCAGCAGAGATCAGGGACCGTCACCCCTCCACTTT.

The chain couples TRBV5-5 to TRBJ2-7; no clear D gene. Trimming shortened V by 1 base and J by 6 bases, and 8 bases separated the two germline ends. This CDR3 is built from 12 residues. Germline CDR1 and CDR2: SGHKS and YYEKEE (reference sequence). This chain's CDR3 is CASSLFVREQYF. CDR3 sequence (DNA): TGTGCCAGCAGCTTGTTTGTCCGCGAGCAGTACTTC.

The rearrangement joins TRBV27 to TRBJ1-3; 7 bases are shared with TRBD1. This CDR3 has 15 amino acids. After removal of 8 bases from V and 4 bases from J, the junction contained 11 bases not matched to a gene. CDR1 and CDR2 (germline): MNHEY, SMNVEV (reference sequence). This chain's CDR3 is CASGTDRAEGNTIYF. CDR3 sequence (DNA): TGTGCCAGCGGGACTGACAGGGCTGAGGGAAACACCATATATTTT.

This chain joins TRBV6-5 and TRBJ2-1; no definite D call. V was trimmed by 5 bases and J by 0 bases, leaving 11 bases between them. Germline lookup yields CDR1 MNHEY and CDR2 SVGAGI. This CDR3 is 15 amino acids long. CDR3 residues: CASSKTLSSYNEQFF. The CDR3 DNA reads as TGTGCCAGCAGTAAGACGCTAAGCTCCTACAATGAGCAGTTCTTC.

The V gene is TRBV4-1, the J gene TRBJ2-3; maybe TRBD2 (5 bases). Germline V lookup: CDR1 MGHRA, CDR2 YSYEKL. Trimming stripped 1 base from V and 6 bases from J, with 14 bases between. CDR3 length equals 15 residues. In nucleotides, the CDR3 is TGCGCCAGCAGCCAAGTTTCTTCGCGGAGGGATACGCAGTATTTT. It is translated as CASSQVSSRRDTQYF.

V gene TRBV30 combines with J gene TRBJ2-2; D unclear. V was shortened by 0 bases and J by 2 bases, with 16 bases between the two germline ends. Per germline, CDR1 GTSNPN and CDR2 SVGIG (reference sequence). The CDR3 contains 17 residues. This chain's CDR3 is CAWSVFVVTPNTGELFF. CDR3 DNA: TGTGCCTGGAGTGTATTTGTTGTGACTCCTAACACCGGGGAGCTGTTTTTT.

V gene TRBV27 combines with J gene TRBJ2-1; D is uncertain. Germline loops: CDR1 MNHEY, CDR2 SMNVEV (reference sequence). The CDR3 length is 11 residues. Trimming pared 6 bases from V and 3 bases from J, leaving 3 bases between. The CDR3 is CASSDYNEQFF. CDR3 coding DNA: TGTGCCAGCAGCGACTACAATGAGCAGTTCTTC.

This chain connects TRBV30 to TRBJ1-2; D is undetermined. CDR3 length: 13 amino acids. Deletions cut 2 bases from V and 8 bases from J, with 15 bases between. Germline CDR1 GTSNPN, CDR2 SVGIG (reference sequence). The CDR3 loop reads CAWSFSPPGGYTF. CDR3 bases: TGTGCCTGGAGTTTCTCCCCTCCGGGAGGCTACACCTTC.

This clone was seen only once. The chain recombines TRBV2 with TRBJ1-2, with 12 bases that match TRBD1. CDR3 length equals 16 residues. Losses at the gene ends were 6 bases for V and 8 bases for J; bases not matched to a gene: 13. Germline V gene lookup returns CDR1 SNHLY and CDR2 FYNNEI. The CDR3 bases are TGTGCCAGCAGAACTCCGGGACAGGGGGCATTAGGGGGCTACACCTTC. It specifies CASRTPGQGALGGYTF.

The chain joins TRBV18 to TRBJ1-1; the match to TRBD1 covers 11 bases. CDR1 and CDR2 (germline): KGHSH, LQKENI. The trim removed 0 bases at V and 3 bases at J, leaving 0 bases unmatched. CDR3 length: 15 residues. CDR3 nucleotide sequence: TGTGCCAGCTCACCACCGGGACAGGGGGACACTGAAGCTTTCTTT. Protein sequence: CASSPPGQGDTEAFF.

The V gene is TRBV19, the J gene TRBJ1-6, with a weak D call TRBD1 (6 bases). The V gene lost 6 bases and the J gene lost 5 bases, with 23 bases spanning the gap. The CDR3 has 18 residues. The germline CDR1 and CDR2 sequences are LNHDA and SQIVND (reference sequence). As DNA, the CDR3 is TGTGCCAGTAGCCGTTCCTTGACAGGAGATAAGAATAATTCACCCCTCCACTTT. Translated: CASSRSLTGDKNNSPLHF.

The chain couples TRBV6-5 to TRBJ1-6, with 7 nucleotides matching TRBD1. V shed 5 bases, J shed 11 bases, and the junction held 9 bases outside the gene matches. Germline V gives CDR1 MNHEY, CDR2 SVGAGI. The CDR3 has 14 amino acids. The CDR3 here is CASSRGQVLAPLHF. The CDR3 DNA reads as TGTGCCAGCAGTCGTGGACAGGTTTTGGCACCCCTCCACTTT.

The V and J genes are TRBV11-2 and TRBJ2-7, with D perhaps TRBD2 (6 bases). Germline CDR1 reads SGHAT; CDR2 reads FQNNGV. The CDR3 spans 14 residues. Trimming took off 5 bases at V and 6 bases at J, with 17 bases between the two ends. CDR3 in DNA: TGTGCCAGCAGCCCAAGACTAGAGGCTCCCGAGCAGTACTTC. Translated, it gives CASSPRLEAPEQYF.

CDR3 sequence (DNA): TGTGCCAGCAGCTTAGGGGACGGCGGGGAGCTGTTTTTT. Encoded protein: CASSLGDGGELFF. This chain joins TRBV11-1 and TRBJ2-2; TRBD1 or TRBD2 may be the D gene (5 bases each). The CDR3 runs to 13 residues. V was clipped by 1 base and J by 7 bases, with 7 bases between them. CDR1 SGHAT and CDR2 FQDESV come from the germline V gene (reference sequence).

This chain links TRBV18 with TRBJ2-2, with TRBD2 as a possible D gene (6 bases). Germline lookup yields CDR1 KGHSH and CDR2 LQKENI. This CDR3 comprises 15 residues. Trimming stripped 3 bases from V and 6 bases from J, with 14 bases between. The DNA of the CDR3 is TGTGCCAGCTCACCGGTCACTAGCAACGCCGGGGAGCTGTTTTTT. Translating it yields CASSPVTSNAGELFF.

The chain couples TRBV18 to TRBJ2-3; 7 bases match TRBD2. This CDR3 has 16 amino acids. The J segment lost 0 bases and the V segment lost 3 bases, leaving 6 bases of the junction unmatched. CDR1 is KGHSH, CDR2 LQKENI, per germline. CDR3 in amino acids: CASSPRGGASTDTQYF. In nucleotides, the CDR3 is TGTGCCAGCTCACCCCGGGGAGGGGCTAGCACAGATACGCAGTATTTT.

The rearrangement uses TRBV7-2 and TRBJ2-1; D remains unclear. V was shortened by 4 bases and J by 2 bases, with 9 bases between the two germline ends. The length of the CDR3 is 14 residues. Germline V CDR1 and CDR2: SGHTA, FQGNSA. The CDR3 loop reads CASSSPGAYNEQFF. The CDR3 region has the DNA TGTGCCAGCAGCTCCCCTGGCGCCTACAATGAGCAGTTCTTC. Full variable domain (rest looked up from reference TRBV7-2 and TRBJ2-1): GAGVSQSPSNKVTEKGKDVELRCDPISGHTALYWYRQSLGQGLEFLIYFQGNSAPDKSGLPSDRFSAERTGGSVSTLTIQRTQQEDSAVYLCASSSPGAYNEQFFGPGTRLTVL.

The V and J genes are TRBV6-2 or TRBV6-3 and TRBJ1-5, with 9 bases fitting TRBD1. This CDR3 contains 15 residues. The V gene end was trimmed by 5 bases and the J gene end by 3 bases; junction bases not matched to a gene: 5. Germline V gene sequence: CDR1 MNHEY, CDR2 SVGEGT. The CDR3, as DNA: TGTGCCAGCAGTGGGGGACAGGGAAACAATCAGCCCCAGCATTTT. Amino acid sequence: CASSGGQGNNQPQHF.